This note documents a single T cell receptor (beta chain) sequence. What it binds is not known. A read error may produce the germline difference seen at one junction end. These data are taken from a study of T cell repertoires in cytomegalovirus infection. On the study more broadly: CMV infection plus the matching HLA type was flagged by public TCR beta signatures. Overall study findings and caveats: Carriage of CMV together with the relevant HLA was identifiable through cumulative public TCR beta family frequency. CMV-specific TCR beta clonotypes restricted by HLA-C were the ones dominating the ex vivo response.

The CDR3 totals 14 residues. Germline assignment: CDR1 MGHRA and CDR2 YSYEKL. TCRdb called the reads again in MiXCR, with one record for every CDR3 protein. The sample carries around 350,000 distinct CDR3 sequences, 15% to 20% recorded once. This TCR was sampled from a human donor in good health (CMV status not recorded). Some clones in this sample may be carry-over from other donors' samples. Source material: PBMCs. J is TRBJ2-7 and V is TRBV4-1; TRBD1 or TRBD2 may be the D gene (6 bases each). In DNA, the CDR3 is TGCACCAGCAGCCAAGCCGGGGGCCCCTACGAGCAGTACTTC. Translation gives CTSSQAGGPYEQYF.